Following are 11 T cell receptor beta chains from one sample sequenced in a study of technical replicates of blood from a handful of donors. The table came from immunoSEQ multiplex PCR; TCRdb's copy has only in-frame clones and leaves some out. The sample lists tens of thousands of clones; around 92% were seen once. Sequencing was performed on T cells isolated from PBMCs. These receptors came from a human donor in good health.

This chain links TRBV27 with TRBJ1-2, with a possible D match to TRBD1 (6 bases). The CDR3 runs 12 residues. Deletions cut 9 bases from V and 5 bases from J, with 13 bases between. Germline V lookup: CDR1 MNHEY, CDR2 SMNVEV (reference sequence). CDR3 nucleotides: TGTGCCAGTCGCCCCAGGGGATATGGCTACACCTTC. It translates to CASRPRGYGYTF.

V usage is TRBV30 and J usage is TRBJ1-2; no firm D call. The germline V and J ends were trimmed by 0 bases and 5 bases, with 16 bases remaining between them. This CDR3 region has 15 residues. Germline values: CDR1 GTSNPN, CDR2 SVGIG (reference sequence). CDR3 coding DNA: TGTGCCTGGAGTGTAATTGCAGGTCATATTTATGGCTACACCTTC. Amino acid sequence: CAWSVIAGHIYGYTF.

This clone was seen a handful of times. The V and J genes are TRBV6-5 and TRBJ1-1; TRBD1 is a possible D gene (5 bases). In germline, CDR1 is MNHEY, CDR2 SVGAGI. The length of the CDR3 is 12 residues. Trimming took off 6 bases at V and 10 bases at J, with 15 bases between the two ends. CDR3 protein: CASRQTGVGAFF. Here the CDR3 DNA reads TGTGCCAGCAGACAAACAGGAGTGGGAGCTTTCTTT.

V is TRBV4-2 and J is TRBJ2-1; TRBD2 matches 7 bases. The CDR3 is 19 amino acids. V gave up 0 bases and J gave up 5 bases; unmatched junction bases: 16. CDR1 and CDR2 (germline): LGHNA, YNFKEQ. The CDR3 DNA sequence: TGTGCCAGCAGCCAAGATCTGGCGGGGGTGGAGACAGTTAACAATGAGCAGTTCTTC. It is translated as CASSQDLAGVETVNNEQFF.

This clone was seen only once. This chain joins TRBV19 and TRBJ2-7; 9 bases are a match to TRBD1. The V segment lost 1 base and the J segment 5 bases; nucleotides outside the gene matches: 6. The CDR3 has 15 residues. Germline loops: CDR1 LNHDA, CDR2 SQIVND (reference sequence). The CDR3 bases are TGTGCCAGTAGTATAGTTCTACAGGGGGCTAACGAGCAGTACTTC. Its protein product is CASSIVLQGANEQYF.

The V gene is TRBV9, the J gene TRBJ2-1; the match to TRBD2 covers 13 bases. V shed 4 bases, J shed 9 bases, and the junction held 16 bases outside the gene matches. CDR1 is SGDLS and CDR2 is YYNGEE in the germline V gene. CDR3 size: 18 residues. The CDR3, as DNA: TGTGCCAGCAGCCCATCGAGACAAATAAGGACTAGCGGGAGTGAGCAGTTCTTC. Translated: CASSPSRQIRTSGSEQFF.

V usage is TRBV29-1 and J usage is TRBJ1-1; 7 bases line up with TRBD1. From germline, CDR1 is SQVTM and CDR2 ANQGSEA. The trim removed 4 bases at V and 1 base at J, leaving 3 bases unmatched. The CDR3 is 13 residues long. This CDR3 is CSVGGDRNTEAFF. DNA of the CDR3: TGCAGCGTTGGGGGGGACAGGAACACTGAAGCTTTCTTT. The variable domain in full, completed from reference TRBV29-1 and TRBJ1-1, reads SAVISQKPSRDICQRGTSLTIQCQVDSQVTMMFWYRQQPGQSLTLIATANQGSEATYESGFVIDKFPISRPNLTFSTLTVSNMSPEDSSIYLCSVGGDRNTEAFFGQGTRLTVV.

V gene TRBV5-1 combines with J gene TRBJ2-7; D perhaps matches TRBD2 (5 bases). CDR1 is SGHRS and CDR2 is YFSETQ in the germline V gene. This CDR3 is 12 amino acids long. V was pared by 3 bases and J by 6 bases, with 10 bases between. CDR3: CASSSRGAEQYF. The CDR3 coding sequence is TGCGCCAGCAGCTCCCGGGGAGCCGAGCAGTACTTC. The whole variable domain, filled in from reference TRBV5-1 and TRBJ2-7, reads KAGVTQTPRYLIKTRGQQVTLSCSPISGHRSVSWYQQTPGQGLQFLFEYFSETQRNKGNFPGRFSGRQFSNSRSEMNVSTLELGDSALYLCASSSRGAEQYFGPGTRLTVT.

This sequence joins TRBV30 and TRBJ2-2; 8 nucleotides line up with TRBD1. After removal of 4 bases from V and 1 base from J, the junction contained 8 bases not matched to a gene. Germline CDR1 GTSNPN, CDR2 SVGIG (reference sequence). The CDR3 consists of 16 residues. The CDR3 region has the DNA TGTGCCTGGAACCAGGGGGCGTTGATGAACACCGGGGAGCTGTTTTTT. Protein sequence: CAWNQGALMNTGELFF.

This chain uses TRBV10-1 with TRBJ2-7, with D maybe TRBD2 (5 bases). The CDR3 spans 13 residues. V lost 6 bases and J 2 bases, leaving 11 bases between the germline ends. The germline V gene encodes CDR1 WNHNN and CDR2 SYGVQD (reference sequence). CDR3 in DNA: TGCGCCAGCAGACCGAGCGGTACCTACGAGCAGTACTTC. This encodes CASRPSGTYEQYF.

The J gene is TRBJ1-5, the V gene TRBV15, with D possibly TRBD1 on 5 matching bases. The CDR3 loop spans 15 amino acids. Germline CDR1 and CDR2: LNHNV and YYDKDF (reference sequence). V gave up 0 bases and J gave up 7 bases, with 13 bases separating them. CDR3 loop: CATSRDRREEQPQHF. CDR3 DNA: TGTGCCACCAGCAGAGATCGCAGGGAGGAACAGCCCCAGCATTTT.